Listed below are T cell receptor beta chains from one sample, sequenced in a study of identical twins. TCRdb used MiXCR to reprocess the 5' RACE reads, holding one entry per CDR3 protein. The table has around 340,000 distinct CDR3 sequences, around an eighth seen once. This sample also belongs to another study, concerning yellow fever vaccine responses in identical twins.

The specimen sequenced was CD8+ T cells sorted from blood. Source of these receptors: a woman aged 18-29 years in good health. CDR3s include the opening cysteine and the closing phenylalanine or tryptophan. D genes are given only for firm matches. Size values are once, few and many counts, or a class for expanded clones, and some rows have none.

CASSEAGTGVLETQYF,TGTGCCAGCAGTGAAGCGGGGACAGGGGTCTTAGAGACCCAGTACTTC,TRBV2,TRBD1,TRBJ2-5,NA
CASRSDAGELFF,TGCGCCAGCAGATCCGACGCCGGGGAGCTGTTTTTT,TRBV5-1,NA,TRBJ2-2,many
CASSPSGQETQYF,TGTGCCAGCAGTCCCTCTGGGCAAGAGACCCAGTACTTC,TRBV12-3/TRBV12-4,NA,TRBJ2-5,NA
CATVEYGYTF,TGTGCCACCGTTGAGTATGGCTACACCTTC,TRBV7-8,NA,TRBJ1-2,NA
CASMSAYNEQFF,TGTGCCAGCATGTCGGCCTACAATGAGCAGTTCTTC,TRBV2,NA,TRBJ2-1,many
CASSLGGLLSYEQYF,TGTGCCAGCAGCTTGGGCGGGCTTCTCTCCTACGAGCAGTACTTC,TRBV5-6,NA,TRBJ2-7,NA
CAGRGNNEQFF,TGTGCCGGCCGGGGGAACAATGAGCAGTTCTTC,TRBV7-9,NA,TRBJ2-1,NA
CASSYVSYNEQFF,TGTGCCAGTAGTTATGTCAGCTACAATGAGCAGTTCTTC,TRBV19,NA,TRBJ2-1,NA
CATSGTTQETQYF,TGTGCCACCTCCGGGACTACCCAAGAGACCCAGTACTTC,TRBV2,TRBD2,TRBJ2-5,few
CASSAAGQGSYNEQFF,TGTGCCAGCAGCGCTGCGGGACAGGGTTCCTACAATGAGCAGTTCTTC,TRBV3-1,TRBD1,TRBJ2-1,few
CSGAGTERNTEAFF,TGCAGCGGTGCCGGGACAGAAAGGAACACTGAAGCTTTCTTT,TRBV29-1,TRBD1,TRBJ1-1,NA
CASSQVWPEQYNEQFF,TGCGCCAGCAGCCAAGTTTGGCCTGAACAATACAATGAGCAGTTCTTC,TRBV4-1,NA,TRBJ2-1,NA
CASKQAWTAEKLFF,TGTGCCAGTAAGCAGGCCTGGACGGCCGAAAAACTGTTTTTT,TRBV19,NA,TRBJ1-4,few
CASTHSFTADEKLFF,TGTGCCAGCACCCACAGCTTCACCGCCGATGAAAAACTGTTTTTT,TRBV2,NA,TRBJ1-4,NA
CSVEDPIAGVYNEQFF,TGCAGCGTTGAAGACCCCATAGCGGGGGTCTACAATGAGCAGTTCTTC,TRBV29-1,TRBD2,TRBJ2-1,many
CATSGPRPSTDTQYF,TGTGCCACCAGTGGCCCCAGACCGAGCACAGATACGCAGTATTTT,TRBV24-1,NA,TRBJ2-3,many
CASENGQDFQETQYF,TGTGCCAGCGAGAACGGACAGGATTTCCAAGAGACCCAGTACTTC,TRBV7-9,TRBD1,TRBJ2-5,few
CASSYGTLSYEQYF,TGTGCCAGCAGTTACGGGACTCTTTCCTACGAGCAGTACTTC,TRBV6-5,NA,TRBJ2-7,few
CASSLPEVARGLNTQYF,TGTGCCAGCAGCTTGCCGGAGGTCGCAAGGGGTTTGAATACGCAGTATTTT,TRBV7-4,NA,TRBJ2-3,many
CASSSGTREITEAFF,TGTGCCAGCAGTTCCGGGACACGGGAAATCACTGAAGCTTTCTTT,TRBV5-8,NA,TRBJ1-1,NA
CASREGSLNTGELFF,TGTGCCAGCAGAGAGGGTTCACTGAACACCGGGGAGCTGTTTTTT,TRBV27,NA,TRBJ2-2,NA
CASSYSGYSYEQYF,TGTGCCAGCAGTTACTCGGGCTACTCCTACGAGCAGTACTTC,TRBV6-5,NA,TRBJ2-7,few
CASSYSGGNYGYTF,TGTGCCAGCAGTTACTCGGGCGGAAACTATGGCTACACCTTC,TRBV6-5,NA,TRBJ1-2,few
CASSLTPRDSPTDTQYF,TGCGCCAGCAGCTTGACCCCCCGGGACAGCCCCACAGATACGCAGTATTTT,TRBV5-1,TRBD1,TRBJ2-3,few
CSAGDREYNEQFF,TGCAGTGCTGGGGACAGAGAGTACAATGAGCAGTTCTTC,TRBV20-1,TRBD1,TRBJ2-1,NA
CASSPPGGPHYNEQFFRLNEQFF,NA,TRBV18,NA,TRBJ2-1,NA
CASSVVDLTTDTQYF,TGTGCCAGCAGCGTAGTGGACTTAACCACAGATACGCAGTATTTT,TRBV9,NA,TRBJ2-3,NA
CSARMPMEETQYF,TGCAGTGCTAGAATGCCAATGGAAGAGACCCAGTACTTC,TRBV20-1,NA,TRBJ2-5,few
CSVDGLAKQETQYF,TGCAGCGTTGACGGACTAGCGAAGCAAGAGACCCAGTACTTC,TRBV29-1,TRBD2,TRBJ2-5,many
CASSPQRRANEKLFF,TGTGCCAGCAGTCCCCAGCGGCGGGCTAATGAAAAACTGTTTTTT,TRBV5-5,NA,TRBJ1-4,NA
CASMARDTPLDEQFF,TGTGCCAGCATGGCCCGGGACACCCCATTAGATGAGCAGTTCTTC,TRBV2,NA,TRBJ2-1,NA
CASPTAVGYTF,TGTGCCAGCCCGACCGCCGTGGGCTACACCTTC,TRBV27,NA,TRBJ1-2,many
CSVGTVYEQYF,TGCAGCGTTGGCACTGTATACGAGCAGTACTTC,TRBV29-1,NA,TRBJ2-7,many
CASSKTSGRGETQYF,TGTGCCAGCAGTAAGACTAGCGGGAGGGGTGAGACCCAGTACTTC,TRBV6-1,TRBD2,TRBJ2-5,NA
CASSYSLASSYNEQFF,TGTGCCAGCAGTTACTCTCTAGCGAGCTCCTACAATGAGCAGTTCTTC,TRBV6-5,NA,TRBJ2-1,NA
CASSPSGQGAGELFF,TGTGCCAGCAGTCCTTCGGGACAGGGGGCCGGGGAGCTGTTTTTT,TRBV27,TRBD1,TRBJ2-2,few
CASSLTSGSFDTQYF,TGTGCCAGCAGTCTCACTAGCGGGAGTTTCGATACGCAGTATTTT,TRBV6-1,TRBD2,TRBJ2-3,NA
CASSERDKPYEQYF,TGTGCCAGCTCCGAACGGGACAAACCCTACGAGCAGTACTTC,TRBV18,NA,TRBJ2-7,few
CATTLAGGEETQYF,TGTGCCACGACGCTAGCGGGAGGGGAGGAGACCCAGTACTTC,TRBV15,TRBD2,TRBJ2-5,many
CASSFAWDEQFF,TGTGCCAGCAGCTTCGCCTGGGACGAGCAGTTCTTC,TRBV7-9,NA,TRBJ2-1,few
CASSDRDRAYEQYF,TGTGCCAGCAGTGACCGGGACAGGGCCTACGAGCAGTACTTC,TRBV6-1,TRBD1,TRBJ2-7,few
CASSQGGITEAFF,TGCGCCAGCAGCCAAGGGGGGATTACTGAAGCTTTCTTT,TRBV4-1,NA,TRBJ1-1,few
CASSQEKGGPYNEQFF,TGTGCCAGCAGCCAAGAGAAGGGGGGGCCATACAATGAGCAGTTCTTC,TRBV3-1,NA,TRBJ2-1,few
CSASLGWSYNEQFF,TGCAGTGCTAGTCTGGGCTGGTCGTACAATGAGCAGTTCTTC,TRBV20-1,NA,TRBJ2-1,NA
CASNTGTDADTQYF,TGTGCCAGCAATACCGGGACAGACGCAGATACGCAGTATTTT,TRBV12-3/TRBV12-4,TRBD1,TRBJ2-3,NA
CASSDPSYEQYF,TGTGCCAGCAGTGACCCCTCCTACGAGCAGTACTTC,TRBV6-1,NA,TRBJ2-7,NA
CASSYVTVITDTQYF,TGTGCCAGCAGCTACGTAACAGTGATCACAGATACGCAGTATTTT,TRBV5-5,NA,TRBJ2-3,few
CASSLMATEKLFF,TGTGCCAGCAGTTTGATGGCAACTGAAAAACTGTTTTTT,TRBV12-3/TRBV12-4,NA,TRBJ1-4,few
CASSVRTDNEQFF,TGTGCCAGCAGCGTTAGGACAGACAATGAGCAGTTCTTC,TRBV9,NA,TRBJ2-1,NA
CASSQDLHSTSNQPQHF,TGCGCCAGCAGCCAAGATCTCCACAGCACCAGCAATCAGCCCCAGCATTTT,TRBV4-1,NA,TRBJ1-5,many
CASSQDRGLETQYF,TGTGCCAGCAGCCAAGATCGAGGGTTAGAGACCCAGTACTTC,TRBV3-1,NA,TRBJ2-5,few
CASRRGEGVSFF,TGTGCCAGCAGACGGGGGGAGGGAGTCTCTTTCTTT,TRBV7-9,NA,TRBJ1-1,NA
CASSHPGTGTTYEQYF,TGCGCCAGCAGCCACCCCGGGACAGGGACTACCTACGAGCAGTACTTC,TRBV4-1,TRBD1,TRBJ2-7,few
CASSKLAEYNEQFF,TGCGCCAGCTCAAAACTAGCGGAGTACAATGAGCAGTTCTTC,TRBV10-1,TRBD2,TRBJ2-1,few